These T cell receptor beta chains were read from a single sample in a study of response to subunit inactivated influenza vaccine. TCRdb re-derived calls from the RT-PCR reads in MiXCR, one entry per CDR3 protein. The sample includes 500,000 to 700,000 distinct CDR3 sequences, approximately 22% of them seen just once. The same sample was also studied in work on T cells expressing NK-cell markers.

The material sequenced was CD4+ T cells sorted from PBMCs, taken 11 to 12 days after vaccination. The receptors derive from a man aged 50 or older who received an inactivated influenza vaccine. CDR3s include the opening cysteine and the closing phenylalanine or tryptophan. A D gene is named only where the DNA matches it firmly. The size entry is marked missing in some rows and otherwise reads once, few, many or a size class.

cdr3_nt	cdr3_aa	cdr3_length	j_call	d_call	clone_size	v_call
TGCGCCAGCAGCTACACAGCCATCTATGGCTACACCTTC	CASSYTAIYGYTF	13	TRBJ1-2	.	few	TRBV5-1
TGTGCCACCGGGGTGTCCGGGGTGGTCGAGACCCAGTACTTC	CATGVSGVVETQYF	14	TRBJ2-5	.	.	TRBV24-1
TGCAGCGTCCTACATTCTAATGGCTACACCTTC	CSVLHSNGYTF	11	TRBJ1-2	.	many	TRBV29-1
TGTGCCAGCAGTACACACCTCGGGGGAACACGCACAGATACGCAGTATTTT	CASSTHLGGTRTDTQYF	17	TRBJ2-3	.	.	TRBV28
TGTGCCAGCAGACCAATGGGACTAGCGGGACTCGAGCAGTACTTC	CASRPMGLAGLEQYF	15	TRBJ2-7	TRBD2	.	TRBV28
TGCAGTGCTAGATTGGACTATGGTGAGACCCAGTACTTC	CSARLDYGETQYF	13	TRBJ2-5	.	.	TRBV20-1
TGTGCCAGCAGTCCAGGGACAGGGCCCTATGGCTACACCTTC	CASSPGTGPYGYTF	14	TRBJ1-2	TRBD1	few	TRBV28
TGTGTCGGGGGGACAGGGGACGGGGAGCTGTTTTTT	CVGGTGDGELFF	12	TRBJ2-2	TRBD1	few	TRBV19
TGTGCCAGCAGCCAAAGACAGGGGAATTTGAAGACCCAGTACTTC	CASSQRQGNLKTQYF	15	TRBJ2-5	TRBD1	few	TRBV14
TGCAGTGCTCGGGGAGCCCGAAGCTCCTACGAGCAGTACTTC	CSARGARSSYEQYF	14	TRBJ2-7	.	few	TRBV20-1
TGTGCCAGCAGCCTGGGAGAGGTTACCTATGGCTACACCTTC	CASSLGEVTYGYTF	14	TRBJ1-2	.	.	TRBV3-1
TGTGCCAGCTCACCACCGATACGTAGAGAGAACACTGAAGCTTTCTTT	CASSPPIRRENTEAFF	16	TRBJ1-1	.	few	TRBV18
TGTGCCAGCAGTCCCGGCGGTAGCGGGATGGATACGCAGTATTTT	CASSPGGSGMDTQYF	15	TRBJ2-3	TRBD2	.	TRBV6-1